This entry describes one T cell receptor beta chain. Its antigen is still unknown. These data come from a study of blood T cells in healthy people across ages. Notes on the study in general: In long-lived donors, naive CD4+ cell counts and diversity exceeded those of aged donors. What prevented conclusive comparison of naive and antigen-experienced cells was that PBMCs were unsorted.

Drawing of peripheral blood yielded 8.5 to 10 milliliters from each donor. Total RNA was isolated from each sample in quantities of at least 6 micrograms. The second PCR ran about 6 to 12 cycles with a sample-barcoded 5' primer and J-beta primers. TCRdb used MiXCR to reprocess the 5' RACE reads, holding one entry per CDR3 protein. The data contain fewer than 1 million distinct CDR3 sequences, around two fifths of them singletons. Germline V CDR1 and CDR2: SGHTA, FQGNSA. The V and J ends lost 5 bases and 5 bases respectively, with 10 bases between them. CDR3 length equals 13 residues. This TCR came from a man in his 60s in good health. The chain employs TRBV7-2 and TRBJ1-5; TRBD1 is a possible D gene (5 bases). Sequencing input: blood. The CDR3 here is CASSETVDQPQHF. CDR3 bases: TGTGCCAGCAGCGAGACAGTTGATCAGCCCCAGCATTTT.